The rows below give T cell receptor beta chains drawn from one sample of a study of blood T cell repertoires in COVID-19. TCRdb's table, derived via immunoSEQ multiplex PCR, lists solely in-frame clones and lacks some. The sample contains approximately 200,000 clones, approximately 78% of which appear only once. The sequenced sample was peripheral blood. The receptors were sampled from a woman aged 80 or over with COVID-19, enrolled during active disease. The CDR3 runs from the conserved cysteine through the conserved F or W. A D gene is named only where the DNA matches it firmly. Rows may omit the clone size; those that give it use once, few, many or a size class.

j_call | d_call | clone_size | v_call | cdr3_aa | cdr3_nt
TRBJ2-1 | . | . | TRBV28 | CASNLRGEQFF | TGTGCCAGCAACCTCAGGGGTGAGCAGTTCTTC
TRBJ2-5 | . | . | TRBV11-2 | CASSLDWGPPQETQYF | TGTGCCAGCAGCTTAGATTGGGGGCCCCCCCAAGAGACCCAGTACTTC
TRBJ1-4 | . | . | TRBV21-1 | CASSKIGGPGEKLFF | TGTGCCAGCAGCAAAATCGGGGGGCCAGGGGAAAAACTGTTTTTT
TRBJ1-1 | . | . | TRBV5-4 | CASSVTQNTEAFF | TGTGCCAGCAGCGTGACACAGAACACTGAAGCTTTCTTT
TRBJ1-3 | . | . | TRBV10-3 | CAIGRGSGNTIYF | TGTGCCATTGGTAGGGGCTCTGGAAACACCATATATTTT
TRBJ2-3 | TRBD1 | once | TRBV6-5 | CASSYSNINRGTQYF | TGTGCCAGCAGTTACTCGAATATTAACAGGGGTACGCAGTATTTT
TRBJ1-2 | TRBD1 | . | TRBV5-1 | CASSLFRGQDYGYTF | TGCGCCAGCAGCTTGTTCAGGGGGCAGGACTATGGCTACACCTTC
TRBJ1-6 | . | . | TRBV6-1 | CASSEVGQNSPLHF | TGTGCCAGCAGTGAAGTAGGACAGAATTCACCCCTCCACTTT
TRBJ2-7 | . | . | TRBV6-2/TRBV6-3 | CASSSLYEQYF | TGTGCCAGCAGCTCCCTCTACGAGCAGTACTTC
TRBJ2-4 | . | . | TRBV19 | CASRVTGLAKNIQYF | TGTGCCAGTAGAGTGACAGGTTTAGCCAAAAACATTCAGTACTTC
TRBJ2-5 | . | . | TRBV5-5 | CASSVLPGETQYF | TGTGCCAGCAGCGTCCTCCCGGGGGAGACCCAGTACTTC
TRBJ2-1 | TRBD1 | once | TRBV13 | CASSLRDRYNEQFF | TGTGCCAGCAGCTTACGGGACAGGTACAATGAGCAGTTCTTC
TRBJ1-2 | TRBD1 | . | TRBV30 | CAWSFGTEAFYGYTF | TGTGCCTGGAGTTTCGGGACAGAGGCCTTCTATGGCTACACCTTC
TRBJ2-7 | . | . | TRBV5-1 | CASSRGLGYEQYF | TGCGCCAGCAGCCGGGGATTAGGCTACGAGCAGTACTTC
TRBJ2-3 | TRBD2 | . | TRBV27 | CASSLSVRGGAPDTQYF | TGTGCCAGCAGTTTATCAGTCCGCGGGGGGGCTCCAGATACGCAGTATTTT
TRBJ2-5 | TRBD1 | . | TRBV7-3 | CASSITGQGWGETQYF | TGTGCCAGCAGCATAACAGGACAGGGGTGGGGAGAGACCCAGTACTTC
TRBJ2-7 | TRBD2 | . | TRBV20-1 | CSASASGMSYEQYF | TGCAGTGCTAGTGCTAGCGGGATGTCTTACGAGCAGTACTTC
TRBJ2-7 | . | . | TRBV2 | CASSEAWRSYEQYF | TGTGCCAGCAGTGAAGCCTGGCGGTCCTACGAGCAGTACTTC
TRBJ1-2 | . | . | TRBV18 | CASARTAPNYGYTF | TGTGCCAGCGCGCGGACAGCCCCAAACTATGGCTACACCTTC
TRBJ2-3 | . | . | TRBV11-2 | CASSLVGADTQYF | TGTGCCAGCAGCTTAGTCGGTGCAGATACGCAGTATTTT
TRBJ1-1 | . | once | TRBV18 | CASSPLAANTEAFF | TGTGCCAGCTCACCTCTGGCGGCGAACACTGAAGCTTTCTTT
TRBJ2-1 | TRBD2 | . | TRBV19 | CASRVSGGAYNEQFF | TGTGCCAGTAGGGTTAGCGGGGGGGCCTACAATGAGCAGTTCTTC
TRBJ2-1 | TRBD2 | . | TRBV27 | CASGPWGGDEQFF | TGTGCCAGCGGACCCTGGGGAGGGGATGAGCAGTTCTTC